This T cell receptor beta chain came from a study of shared clonotypes between healthy human individuals. The data were produced by immunoSEQ multiplex PCR, yet TCRdb's version contains in-frame clones alone and is incomplete. The sample yields approximately 1,500,000 clones, 95% to 99% seen once. CD45RA-negative memory and CD45RA+ naive subsets were split from the CD4+ cells. Worth noting for this clone: Antigen unknown.

Study-wide results and limits: Estimated richness was generally greater in naive than memory subsets. When naive CD4 clonotypes were compared across a few donors, around 5% were shared. Against clonotypes common to all four donors, non-shared ones had lower generation probabilities.

Sequencing was carried out using naive CD4+ T cells sorted from blood. Indicated subset: CD45RA+ positively selected. The receptor's source is a man aged 25-45 years in good health.

This chain's CDR3 is CASRRADTQYF. The CDR3, as DNA: TGTGCCAGCAGGCGTGCAGATACGCAGTATTTT. The chain has TRBV27 and TRBJ2-3; no clear D gene. The V end lost 6 bases, the J end lost 4 bases, and 5 bases lay between the germline ends. The CDR3 consists of 11 residues. The V gene's germline CDR1 is MNHEY and CDR2 SMNVEV (reference sequence).